This TCR beta chain was identified during a study of shared clonotypes between healthy human individuals. Study-wide points: The expectation was that sequencing depth would affect clonotype sharing among donors.

Concerning this clone: What it binds is not known.

Naive-designated CD8 cells lacked CD45RO, were positively enriched for CCR7, and omitted terminally differentiated effector memory CD45RA+ cells. Repertoires were generated with immunoSEQ multiplex PCR, while TCRdb's copy carries only in-frame clones and drops some. The sample lists millions of clones, approximately 94% occurring once. Sequencing used naive CD8+ T cells sorted from blood. The sequence derives from a man between 18 and 29 years old in good health.

The chain's CDR3 is CSVAGPWEETQYF. CDR3 coding DNA: TGCAGCGTTGCGGGCCCTTGGGAAGAGACCCAGTACTTC. The chain joins TRBV29-1 to TRBJ2-5, with no clear D. CDR3 length: 13 residues. V lost 4 bases, J lost 3 bases, and 12 bases lay in between. The germline V gene encodes CDR1 SQVTM and CDR2 ANQGSEA.